A single sample gave rise to the 27 T cell receptor beta chains below, sequenced in a study of blood T cell repertoires in COVID-19. Generated by immunoSEQ multiplex PCR, the TCRdb table keeps only in-frame clones and is missing some. The table lists around 220,000 clones, around 90% of them singletons. Sample: PBMCs or T cells enriched from blood (not recorded which). Every receptor here comes from a man aged 30 to 39 who had been exposed to COVID-19.

This rearrangement joins TRBV15 to TRBJ1-1; D is possibly TRBD1 (6 bases). CDR3 size: 18 residues. Trimming cost V 0 bases and J 1 base, with 18 bases left between them. CDR1 and CDR2 from the germline V gene are LNHNV and YYDKDF (reference sequence). The CDR3 spells CATSRERAMDSPNTEAFF. The DNA for the CDR3 is TGTGCCACCAGCAGAGAACGCGCCATGGACAGCCCGAACACTGAAGCTTTCTTT.

The chain carries TRBV7-2 and TRBJ1-1; the D gene is possibly TRBD1 (5 bases). The CDR3 spans 12 residues. Germline V CDR1 and CDR2: SGHTA, FQGNSA. V was shortened by 3 bases and J by 8 bases, with 10 bases between the two germline ends. CDR3 in amino acids: CASSFPGREAFF. The CDR3 nucleotides are TGTGCCAGCAGCTTTCCAGGGCGCGAAGCTTTCTTT.

This sequence joins TRBV3-1 (or the pseudogene TRBV3-2) and TRBJ2-5, with D possibly being TRBD1 (6 bases). CDR1 and CDR2 (germline): LGHDT, YNNKEL (reference sequence). Trimming left V 0 bases short and J 5 bases short, with 13 bases between. CDR3 length: 15 residues. CDR3 DNA: TGTGCCAGCAGCCAAGATAAGGCAGGGGTCGAGACCCAGTACTTC. It yields the protein CASSQDKAGVETQYF.

CDR3 bases: TGTGCCAGCAGCCCACTCACTAGCAGGTGGAATGAGCAGTTCTTC. It yields the protein CASSPLTSRWNEQFF. The chain joins TRBV14 to TRBJ2-1, with a tentative D call TRBD2 (6 bases). This CDR3 contains 15 residues. V was shortened by 4 bases and J by 7 bases, with 17 bases between the two germline ends. The germline V gene has CDR1 SGHDN and CDR2 FVKESK.

The chain carries TRBV5-1 and TRBJ2-3; 7 positions match TRBD2. Germline CDR1 reads SGHRS; CDR2 reads YFSETQ. With 7 bases clipped from V and 2 bases from J, the junction kept 7 bases outside the gene matches. This CDR3 comprises 14 residues. Here the CDR3 reads CASGPGLFTDTQYF. CDR3 DNA: TGCGCCAGCGGACCGGGACTATTCACAGATACGCAGTATTTT.

The count of this clone is one. The chain combines TRBV3-1 (or the pseudogene TRBV3-2) with TRBJ2-1; D not resolved. This CDR3 spans 14 amino acids. Germline V gene data show CDR1 as LGHDT and CDR2 as YNNKEL (reference sequence). Trimming took 2 bases from V and 0 from J, leaving 5 bases between them. Here the CDR3 reads CASSQSSSYNEQFF. CDR3 nucleotide sequence: TGTGCCAGCAGCCAATCCTCCTCCTACAATGAGCAGTTCTTC.

The chain combines TRBV19 with TRBJ1-2; possibly TRBD1 for D (5 bases). The germline V and J ends were trimmed by 7 bases and 4 bases, with 22 bases remaining between them. This CDR3 has 16 residues. CDR1 is LNHDA and CDR2 is SQIVND in the germline V gene (reference sequence). CDR3 residues: CASMGGTRGNPYGYTF. DNA for the CDR3: TGTGCCAGTATGGGGGGGACTCGGGGAAATCCCTATGGCTACACCTTC. Looking up the rest from reference TRBV19 and TRBJ1-2 gives the full variable domain: DGGITQSPKYLFRKEGQNVTLSCEQNLNHDAMYWYRQDPGQGLRLIYYSQIVNDFQKGDIAEGYSVSREKKESFPLTVTSAQKNPTAFYLCASMGGTRGNPYGYTFGSGTRLTVV.

V usage is TRBV7-2 and J usage is TRBJ2-3; D perhaps matches TRBD1 (5 bases). V was shortened by 3 bases and J by 8 bases, with 6 bases between the two germline ends. Germline V gives CDR1 SGHTA, CDR2 FQGNSA. CDR3 length: 11 residues. This chain's CDR3 is CASSFRVTQYF. In DNA form, the CDR3 reads TGTGCCAGCAGCTTCAGGGTTACGCAGTATTTT. The variable domain in full, with the rest retrieved from reference TRBV7-2 and TRBJ2-3, is GAGVSQSPSNKVTEKGKDVELRCDPISGHTALYWYRQSLGQGLEFLIYFQGNSAPDKSGLPSDRFSAERTGGSVSTLTIQRTQQEDSAVYLCASSFRVTQYFGPGTRLTVL.

The chain is built from TRBV3-1 (or the pseudogene TRBV3-2) and TRBJ1-4; tentatively, D is TRBD1 (6 bases). In germline, CDR1 is LGHDT, CDR2 YNNKEL (reference sequence). Trimming cost V 10 bases and J 8 bases, with 17 bases left between them. CDR3 length equals 13 residues. CDR3 amino acids: CATYRDVWEKLFF. In DNA form, the CDR3 reads TGTGCCACCTACAGGGACGTTTGGGAAAAACTGTTTTTT.

This clone was detected once. The rearrangement joins TRBV7-2 to TRBJ2-3; no reliable D call. V lost 5 bases and J 1 base, leaving 7 bases between the germline ends. The CDR3 length is 13 residues. Germline CDR1 and CDR2: SGHTA and FQGNSA. The CDR3 sequence: CASSESGTDTQYF. As DNA, the CDR3 is TGTGCCAGCAGCGAGAGCGGCACAGATACGCAGTATTTT.

This clone was picked up a small number of times. One end of the junction fails to match germline, which may point to a read error. CDR3 DNA: TGTGCCAGCACCAACCCCTCCGGACTGAGGACCATGATCTTC. Amino acids: CASTNPSGLRTMIF. The V gene is TRBV6-5, the J gene TRBJ2-1, with a possible D match to TRBD2 (5 bases). CDR3 length: 14 amino acids. Germline assignment: CDR1 MNHEY and CDR2 SVGAGI.

This sequence joins TRBV5-1 and TRBJ1-1, with D possibly matching TRBD1 (6 bases). The V gene's germline CDR1 is SGHRS and CDR2 YFSETQ. Trimming cost V 1 base and J 5 bases, with 18 bases left between them. This CDR3 spans 16 amino acids. The CDR3, as DNA: TGCGCCAGCAGCTTGAGGAAAGGACAGCGAACAACTGAAGCTTTCTTT. Its translation: CASSLRKGQRTTEAFF. The full variable domain, completed using reference TRBV5-1 and TRBJ1-1, is KAGVTQTPRYLIKTRGQQVTLSCSPISGHRSVSWYQQTPGQGLQFLFEYFSETQRNKGNFPGRFSGRQFSNSRSEMNVSTLELGDSALYLCASSLRKGQRTTEAFFGQGTRLTVV.

The chain joins TRBV5-1 to TRBJ2-7; 10 bases are shared with TRBD1. With 3 bases clipped from V and 3 bases from J, the junction kept 12 bases outside the gene matches. CDR3 length: 17 amino acids. Germline V gene lookup returns CDR1 SGHRS and CDR2 YFSETQ. The CDR3 bases are TGCGCCAGCAGCTCCCCCGGGACAGGGGCCGCGATCTACGAGCAGTACTTC. Encoded protein: CASSSPGTGAAIYEQYF.

This clone has a single count. The chain recombines TRBV5-1 with TRBJ1-5; D is ambiguous. CDR1 is SGHRS and CDR2 is YFSETQ in the germline V gene. The CDR3 sequence is 13 residues long. V lost 4 bases to trimming and J lost 4 bases, with 9 bases between them. CDR3 sequence (DNA): TGCGCCAGCAGCCAAGACGGGAATCAGCCCCAGCATTTT. Translation: CASSQDGNQPQHF.

The chain combines TRBV2 with TRBJ1-4, with D perhaps TRBD1 (6 bases). The CDR3 length is 21 residues. The germline gives CDR1 SNHLY, CDR2 FYNNEI. V lost 6 bases to trimming and J lost 5 bases, with 34 bases between them. CDR3 protein: CASRGSSGVDSLFNINEKLFF. The CDR3 coding sequence is TGTGCCAGCAGGGGCTCCTCTGGGGTGGACAGCCTATTCAACATCAATGAAAAACTGTTTTTT.

J is TRBJ1-6 and V is TRBV9, with 7 bases fitting TRBD1. The CDR3 consists of 14 residues. Trimming cost V 4 bases and J 7 bases; bases outside gene matches: 5. Germline-derived CDR1 and CDR2 are SGDLS and YYNGEE. The CDR3 DNA reads as TGTGCCAGCAGCCCTGGGACAGCCAATTCACCCCTCCACTTT. Translation gives CASSPGTANSPLHF.

This chain connects TRBV19 to TRBJ2-1; 9 bases fit TRBD1. Germline V gene sequence: CDR1 LNHDA, CDR2 SQIVND (reference sequence). With V trimmed by 4 bases and J by 7 bases, 5 bases remained unmatched. CDR3 length: 14 residues. The CDR3 loop reads CASSTDRGFNEQFF. As DNA, the CDR3 is TGTGCCAGTAGTACGGACAGGGGTTTTAATGAGCAGTTCTTC.

The V call is TRBV7-2, the J call TRBJ2-1; tentatively, D is TRBD2 (6 bases). The germline V gene encodes CDR1 SGHTA and CDR2 FQGNSA. V was trimmed by 1 base and J by 7 bases, leaving 20 bases between them. The CDR3 totals 17 residues. The CDR3 spells CASSLGIAAGSGNEQFF. CDR3 nucleotide sequence: TGTGCCAGCAGCTTAGGAATTGCGGCGGGGTCGGGTAATGAGCAGTTCTTC.

Here the CDR3 DNA reads TGTGCCAGCGGATCGGGACTAGCGGGCATCCGCACAGATACGCAGTATTTT. Protein product: CASGSGLAGIRTDTQYF. The rearrangement links TRBV28 to TRBJ2-3; the match to TRBD2 covers 12 bases. Per germline, CDR1 MDHEN and CDR2 SYDVKM. The CDR3 loop spans 17 amino acids. With V trimmed by 8 bases and J by 1 base, 10 bases remained unmatched.

The chain carries TRBV25-1 and TRBJ1-1; tentative D call: TRBD1 (6 bases). The CDR3 extends over 15 amino acids. Trimming removed 5 bases at V and 1 base at J, with 14 bases between. Germline V CDR1 and CDR2: MGHDK, SYGVNS. The CDR3 sequence: CASSFSTGRNTEAFF. Here the CDR3 DNA reads TGTGCCAGCAGTTTCTCGACAGGAAGGAACACTGAAGCTTTCTTT.

This chain links TRBV19 with TRBJ1-5; 9 bases line up with TRBD1. The CDR3 covers 17 residues. Trimming took 4 bases from V and 0 from J; bases not matched to a gene: 7. CDR1 and CDR2 from the germline V gene are LNHDA and SQIVND (reference sequence). The CDR3 here is CASSNNRGLPSNQPQHF. As DNA, the CDR3 is TGTGCCAGTAGTAACAACAGGGGGCTACCTAGCAATCAGCCCCAGCATTTT.

V gene TRBV7-9 combines with J gene TRBJ1-4; 7 nucleotides align to TRBD1. J gave up 6 bases and V 5 bases, and 15 bases lay outside the gene matches. Germline loops: CDR1 SEHNR, CDR2 FQNEAQ (reference sequence). The CDR3 is 17 residues long. The CDR3 DNA follows: TGTGCCAGCAGCCCAGCCTACGGAGGCCAGGGGGATGAAAAACTGTTTTTT. Its translation is CASSPAYGGQGDEKLFF. Full variable domain (outside the CDR3, taken from reference TRBV7-9 and TRBJ1-4): DTGVSQNPRHKITKRGQNVTFRCDPISEHNRLYWYRQTLGQGPEFLTYFQNEAQLEKSRLLSDRFSAERPKGSFSTLEIQRTEQGDSAMYLCASSPAYGGQGDEKLFFGSGTQLSVL.

The rearrangement links TRBV5-4 to TRBJ2-7, with D maybe TRBD2 (5 bases). The CDR3 sequence is 14 residues long. V lost 0 bases and J 1 base, leaving 8 bases between the germline ends. Looked up from germline, CDR1 is SGHNT and CDR2 is YYREEE (reference sequence). Here the CDR3 DNA reads TGTGCCAGCAGCTTGGTCGGGGAATCCTACGAGCAGTACTTC. Its translation: CASSLVGESYEQYF.

In its sample, this clone was seen once. The chain uses TRBV12-3 or TRBV12-4 and TRBJ2-6; D not resolved. Trimming took 5 bases from V and 4 from J, leaving 6 bases between them. CDR3 length equals 13 residues. CDR3 amino acids: CASSPLGANVLTF. CDR3 bases: TGTGCCAGCAGTCCCCTGGGGGCCAACGTCCTGACTTTC.

The rearrangement uses TRBV15 and TRBJ1-1, with a weak D call TRBD1 (6 bases). Trimming left V 3 bases short and J 6 bases short, with 11 bases between. Per germline, CDR1 LNHNV and CDR2 YYDKDF (reference sequence). There are 13 residues in the CDR3. This chain's CDR3 is CATSSSNRAEAFF. CDR3 nucleotide sequence: TGTGCCACCAGCAGTTCCAACAGGGCTGAAGCTTTCTTT. Drawing the rest from reference TRBV15 and TRBJ1-1, the complete variable domain is DAMVIQNPRYQVTQFGKPVTLSCSQTLNHNVMYWYQQKSSQAPKLLFHYYDKDFNNEADTPDNFQSRRPNTSFCFLDIRSPGLGDTAMYLCATSSSNRAEAFFGQGTRLTVV.

The chain recombines TRBV4-1 with TRBJ2-4; 7 nucleotides match TRBD1. Germline V gives CDR1 MGHRA, CDR2 YSYEKL. Losses at the gene ends were 3 bases for V and 1 base for J; bases not matched to a gene: 9. The CDR3 runs to 17 residues. The CDR3 DNA reads as TGCGCCAGCAGCCACATTACAGGGGCTCGGGCCAAAAACATTCAGTACTTC. Translating it yields CASSHITGARAKNIQYF.

This clone has a single count. CDR3 protein: CASSSQGRQPQHF. In nucleotides, the CDR3 is TGTGCCAGTAGTAGCCAGGGTCGACAGCCCCAGCATTTT. The chain has TRBV19 and TRBJ1-5, with a tentative D call TRBD1 (5 bases). In germline, CDR1 is LNHDA, CDR2 SQIVND (reference sequence). The V gene lost 4 bases and the J gene lost 7 bases, with 11 bases spanning the gap. CDR3 length: 13 residues.